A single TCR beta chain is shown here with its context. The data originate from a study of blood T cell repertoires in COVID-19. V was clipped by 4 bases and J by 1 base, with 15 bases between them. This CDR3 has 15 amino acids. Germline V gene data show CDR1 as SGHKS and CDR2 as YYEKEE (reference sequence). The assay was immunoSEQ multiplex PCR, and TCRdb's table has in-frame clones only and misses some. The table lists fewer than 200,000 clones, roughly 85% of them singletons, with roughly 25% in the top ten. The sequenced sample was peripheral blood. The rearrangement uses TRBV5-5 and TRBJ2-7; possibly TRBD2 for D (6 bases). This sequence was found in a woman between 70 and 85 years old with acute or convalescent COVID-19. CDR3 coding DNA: TGTGCCAGCAGCAAAGACCGGGACTCGTCCTACGAGCAGTACTTC. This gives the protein CASSKDRDSSYEQYF.